These 7 T cell receptor beta chains came from one sample sequenced in a study of beta chain features in type 1 diabetes. Their cognate antigens are unknown. Expressed TCRB transcripts were sequenced after all isolated RNA was converted to cDNA. Libraries were prepared by immunoSEQ multiplex PCR; TCRdb keeps only in-frame clonotypes and omits some of them. The sample yields 55,000 to 80,000 clones, 45% to 50% seen once. Study-level findings and limits: Shortening that was moderate but significant affected the TCRB CDR3s of Type 1 diabetes patients in all four CD4+ subsets.

The sample comprised central memory CD4+ T cells from blood. These receptors were collected from a young man with type 1 diabetes.

The V call is TRBV5-1, the J call TRBJ2-1, with a weak D call TRBD2 (6 bases). The V gene lost 0 bases and the J gene lost 5 bases, with 12 bases spanning the gap. Looked up from germline, CDR1 is SGHRS and CDR2 is YFSETQ. The CDR3 runs to 15 residues. The CDR3, as DNA: TGCGCCAGCAGCTTGGGTAGCGGAGGGCACAATGAGCAGTTCTTC. This gives the protein CASSLGSGGHNEQFF.

The chain carries TRBV5-1 and TRBJ2-6; D call uncertain. The length of the CDR3 is 16 residues. Germline CDR1 is SGHRS and CDR2 is YFSETQ. Trimming cost V 7 bases and J 2 bases, with 16 bases left between them. CDR3 nucleotide sequence: TGCGCCAGCCACCTTGGGTGGGCGACTGGGGCCAACGTCCTGACTTTC. Amino acids: CASHLGWATGANVLTF.

The genes are TRBV21-1 and TRBJ1-5. TRBV21-1 is designated a pseudogene. CDR3 length: 16 residues. CDR3 loop: CASSPGRGGSNQPQHF. In nucleotides, the CDR3 is TGTGCCAGCAGCCCGGGGAGGGGCGGGAGCAATCAGCCCCAGCATTTT.

The CDR3 loop is CSVAVRADTEAFF. The CDR3 region has the DNA TGCAGCGTTGCGGTCAGGGCAGACACTGAAGCTTTCTTT. The genes are TRBV29-1 and TRBJ1-1; D is perhaps TRBD1 (5 bases). V was shortened by 4 bases and J by 3 bases, with 12 bases between the two germline ends. CDR3 length: 13 amino acids. Germline-derived CDR1 and CDR2 are SQVTM and ANQGSEA. The full variable domain, completed using reference TRBV29-1 and TRBJ1-1, is SAVISQKPSRDICQRGTSLTIQCQVDSQVTMMFWYRQQPGQSLTLIATANQGSEATYESGFVIDKFPISRPNLTFSTLTVSNMSPEDSSIYLCSVAVRADTEAFFGQGTRLTVV.

Note on this clone: At one of its ends the junction is not consistent with the germline gene, which may arise from a read error. The chain carries TRBV4-1 and TRBJ2-7, with no clear D. CDR1 is MGHRA, CDR2 YSYEKL, per germline. The CDR3 extends over 13 amino acids. Written as DNA, the CDR3 is TGCGCCAGCAGTCAAGATCCCAGAGGCGAGCAGTACTTC. It specifies CASSQDPRGEQYF.

This clone was picked up a small number of times. The chain employs TRBV5-4 and TRBJ2-5; 9 bases align to TRBD1. From germline, CDR1 is SGHNT and CDR2 YYREEE (reference sequence). The CDR3 extends over 16 amino acids. J lost 2 bases, V lost 4 bases, and 9 bases had no gene match. This CDR3 reads CASSPRKGQGQETQYF. In nucleotides, the CDR3 is TGTGCCAGCAGCCCCCGGAAAGGACAGGGGCAAGAGACCCAGTACTTC. The variable domain in full, with the rest retrieved from reference TRBV5-4 and TRBJ2-5, is ETGVTQSPTHLIKTRGQQVTLRCSSQSGHNTVSWYQQALGQGPQFIFQYYREEENGRGNFPPRFSGLQFPNYSSELNVNALELDDSALYLCASSPRKGQGQETQYFGPGTRLLVL.

The J gene is TRBJ2-3, the V gene TRBV6-6, with a weak D call TRBD1 (6 bases). Between the trimmed V and J ends, which lost 2 bases and 4 bases, there was a span of 7 bases. Germline CDR1 reads MNHNY; CDR2 reads SVGAGI (reference sequence). The CDR3 loop spans 13 amino acids. The CDR3 spells CASSYPGADTQYF. The CDR3 DNA sequence: TGTGCCAGCAGTTACCCAGGGGCAGATACGCAGTATTTT.